These 7 T cell receptor beta chains were sequenced from one sample in a study of shared clonotypes between healthy human individuals. Sequencing used immunoSEQ multiplex PCR; TCRdb keeps in-frame clones, though not all of them. The sample comprises about 510,000 clones, more than 65% of which are singletons, and 10% to 15% rests with the top ten. Sample: PBMCs. These receptors were obtained from a woman aged 40 to 49 in good health. Some clones in this sample may be carry-over from other donors' samples.

The rearrangement links TRBV28 to TRBJ1-3, with 7 bases fitting TRBD1. Germline V lookup: CDR1 MDHEN, CDR2 SYDVKM. J lost 0 bases, V lost 5 bases, and 4 bases had no gene match. CDR3 length: 15 residues. The CDR3: CASSPGTASGNTIYF. The CDR3 DNA is TGTGCCAGCAGTCCGGGGACAGCCTCTGGAAACACCATATATTTT.

The genes are TRBV25-1 and TRBJ1-3; D gene uncertain. The length of the CDR3 is 15 residues. Germline V CDR1 and CDR2: MGHDK, SYGVNS. V was pared by 0 bases and J by 0 bases, with 6 bases between. CDR3 amino acids: CASSEYAVSGNTIYF. DNA for the CDR3: TGTGCCAGCAGTGAATACGCGGTCTCTGGAAACACCATATATTTT.

The chain combines TRBV28 with TRBJ1-1; D may be TRBD1 (5 bases). The CDR3 is 12 amino acids. V was trimmed by 10 bases and J by 3 bases, leaving 12 bases between them. Germline V CDR1 and CDR2: MDHEN, SYDVKM. CDR3 region: CATDTGYTEAFF. CDR3 DNA sequence: TGTGCCACCGACACAGGTTACACTGAAGCTTTCTTT. Complete variable domain (other parts from reference TRBV28 and TRBJ1-1): DVKVTQSSRYLVKRTGEKVFLECVQDMDHENMFWYRQDPGLGLRLIYFSYDVKMKEKGDIPEGYSVSREKKERFSLILESASTNQTSMYLCATDTGYTEAFFGQGTRLTVV.

J is TRBJ2-7 and V is TRBV10-3; no reliable D call. Germline values: CDR1 ENHRY, CDR2 SYGVKD. Trimming cost V 4 bases and J 2 bases, with 12 bases left between them. This CDR3 contains 14 residues. CDR3 DNA sequence: TGTGCCATCAGTGTTGGTTTCAGCACCTACGAGCAGTACTTC. This gives the protein CAISVGFSTYEQYF.

In its sample, this clone was seen a few times. Written as DNA, the CDR3 is TGTGCCAGCAGTACTAGGACCGGGGAGCTGTTTTTT. Translated, it gives CASSTRTGELFF. The chain recombines TRBV6-4 with TRBJ2-2; possible D gene TRBD2, 5 bases. Germline-derived CDR1 and CDR2 are MRHNA and SNTAGT. Trimming stripped 5 bases from V and 5 bases from J, with 6 bases between. This CDR3 is built from 12 residues.

This clone has a single count. Here the CDR3 DNA reads TGTGCCAGCAGTTTAAGGGAATTTGGAGGGAGACAAAGCCAGGGGCAGTTCTTC. It translates to CASSLREFGGRQSQGQFF. This chain uses TRBV28 with TRBJ2-1; a possible D gene is TRBD2 (6 bases). The germline CDR1 and CDR2 sequences are MDHEN and SYDVKM. The CDR3 loop spans 18 amino acids. The V and J ends lost 2 bases and 12 bases respectively, with 29 bases between them.

This clone was counted ten times or more. CDR3 bases: TGTGCCACCAGCAGAGCCCCGACTAGCGGGCCTATCCGCTCCTACGAGCAGTACTTC. It specifies CATSRAPTSGPIRSYEQYF. The V and J genes are TRBV15 and TRBJ2-7, with 10 bases matching TRBD2. With 1 base clipped from V and 0 bases from J, the junction kept 12 bases outside the gene matches. The CDR3 runs to 19 residues. Germline assignment: CDR1 LNHNV and CDR2 YYDKDF (reference sequence).